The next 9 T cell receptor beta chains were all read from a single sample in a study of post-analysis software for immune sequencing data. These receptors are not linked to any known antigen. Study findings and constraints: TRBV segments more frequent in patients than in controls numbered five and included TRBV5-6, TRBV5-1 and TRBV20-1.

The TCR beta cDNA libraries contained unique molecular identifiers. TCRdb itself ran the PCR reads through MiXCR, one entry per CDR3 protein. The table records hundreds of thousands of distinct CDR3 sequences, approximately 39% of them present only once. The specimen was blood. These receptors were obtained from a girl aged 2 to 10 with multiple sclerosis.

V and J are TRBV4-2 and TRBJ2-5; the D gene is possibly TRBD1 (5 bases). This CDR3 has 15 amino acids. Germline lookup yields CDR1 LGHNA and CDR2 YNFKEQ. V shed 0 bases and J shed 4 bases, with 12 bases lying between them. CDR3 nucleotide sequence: TGTGCCAGCAGCCAAGATCCGGGCAGGGTAGAGACCCAGTACTTC. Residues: CASSQDPGRVETQYF.

CDR3 sequence (DNA): TGCGCCAGCAGCTTGGACAGTGACGAGCACGAGCAGTACTTC. This sequence encodes CASSLDSDEHEQYF. J is TRBJ2-7 and V is TRBV5-1; D ambiguous. Germline CDR1 reads SGHRS; CDR2 reads YFSETQ. This CDR3 is 14 amino acids long. The V and J ends lost 0 bases and 5 bases respectively, with 12 bases between them.

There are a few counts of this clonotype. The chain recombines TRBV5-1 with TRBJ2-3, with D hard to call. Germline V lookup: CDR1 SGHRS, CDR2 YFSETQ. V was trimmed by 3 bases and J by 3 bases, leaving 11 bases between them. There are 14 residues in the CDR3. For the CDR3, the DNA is TGCGCCAGCAGCTCTCGACCCCAAACAGATACGCAGTATTTT. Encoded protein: CASSSRPQTDTQYF.

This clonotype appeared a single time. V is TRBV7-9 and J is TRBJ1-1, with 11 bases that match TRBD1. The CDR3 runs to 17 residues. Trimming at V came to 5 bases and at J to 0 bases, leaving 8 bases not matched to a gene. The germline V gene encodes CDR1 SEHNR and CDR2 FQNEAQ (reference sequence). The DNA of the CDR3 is TGTGCCAGCAGCCTTGGGACAGGGGGTTCCCTGAACACTGAAGCTTTCTTT. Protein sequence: CASSLGTGGSLNTEAFF.

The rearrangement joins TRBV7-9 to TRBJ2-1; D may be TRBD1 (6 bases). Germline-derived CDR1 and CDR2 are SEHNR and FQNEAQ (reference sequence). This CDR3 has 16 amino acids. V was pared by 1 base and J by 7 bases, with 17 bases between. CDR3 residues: CASSLGGGGAWNEQFF. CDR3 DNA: TGTGCCAGCAGCTTAGGTGGTGGGGGCGCTTGGAATGAGCAGTTCTTC. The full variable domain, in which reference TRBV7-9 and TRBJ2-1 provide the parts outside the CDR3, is DTGVSQNPRHKITKRGQNVTFRCDPISEHNRLYWYRQTLGQGPEFLTYFQNEAQLEKSRLLSDRFSAERPKGSFSTLEIQRTEQGDSAMYLCASSLGGGGAWNEQFFGPGTRLTVL.

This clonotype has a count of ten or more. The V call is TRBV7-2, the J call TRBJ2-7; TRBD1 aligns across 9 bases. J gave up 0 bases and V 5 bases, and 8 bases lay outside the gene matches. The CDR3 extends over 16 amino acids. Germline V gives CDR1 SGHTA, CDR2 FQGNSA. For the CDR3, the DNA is TGTGCCAGCAGCATGCACGGGACAGGGTCCTCCTACGAGCAGTACTTC. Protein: CASSMHGTGSSYEQYF.

Here the CDR3 DNA reads TGCGCCAGCAGCGAGGACAGGTCCTACACCGGGGAGCTGTTTTTT. Amino acids: CASSEDRSYTGELFF. The genes are TRBV4-3 and TRBJ2-2; 7 bases match TRBD1. This CDR3 region has 15 residues. Losses at the gene ends were 5 bases for V and 3 bases for J; bases not matched to a gene: 6. CDR1 and CDR2 from the germline V gene are LGHNA and YSLEER.

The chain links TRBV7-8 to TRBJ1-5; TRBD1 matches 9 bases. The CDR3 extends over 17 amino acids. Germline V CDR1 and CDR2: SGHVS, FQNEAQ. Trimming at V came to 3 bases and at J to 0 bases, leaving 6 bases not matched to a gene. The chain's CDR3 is CASSLGQGVYSNQPQHF. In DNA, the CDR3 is TGTGCCAGCAGCTTGGGACAGGGCGTTTATAGCAATCAGCCCCAGCATTTT. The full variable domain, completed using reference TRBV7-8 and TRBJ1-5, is GAGVSQSPRYKVAKRGQDVALRCDPISGHVSLFWYQQALGQGPEFLTYFQNEAQLDKSGLPSDRFFAERPEGSVSTLKIQRTQQEDSAVYLCASSLGQGVYSNQPQHFGDGTRLSIL.

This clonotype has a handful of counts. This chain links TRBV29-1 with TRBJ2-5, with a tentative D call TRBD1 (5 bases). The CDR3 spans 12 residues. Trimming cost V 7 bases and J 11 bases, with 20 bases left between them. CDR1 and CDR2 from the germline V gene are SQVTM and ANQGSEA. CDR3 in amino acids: CSAADTFTEQYF. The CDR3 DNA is TGCAGCGCCGCGGACACTTTCACGGAGCAGTACTTC.